This T cell receptor beta chain stems from a study of T-cell memory formation after mild COVID-19. Turning to this clonotype: Its specificity is unknown.

Study-level points and caveats: For contracting clones, CD4+ ones sat mainly in CM and EM, CD8+ in EMRA. Pre-infection memory showed some responding clones, and this suggested that cross-reactive memory joined.

The length of the CDR3 is 16 residues. Germline CDR1 and CDR2: KGHSH and LQKENI. V lost 0 bases to trimming and J lost 0 bases, with 9 bases between them. With constant-segment primers, 5'RACE yielded cDNA libraries of TCR alpha and TCR beta that carried sample barcodes and UMIs. TCRdb analysed the 5' RACE reads with MiXCR anew, one entry per CDR3 protein. The top ten hold about 12% of the sample, which has roughly 600,000 distinct CDR3 sequences, roughly 18% seen once. This receptor was taken from an adult woman who had mild COVID-19 (a few samples of this study predate the infection). Cell type and time point are not known. V usage is TRBV18 and J usage is TRBJ2-1, with D possibly TRBD1 on 5 matching bases. The material sequenced was PBMCs or a T cell subset sorted from them (not recorded which). In nucleotides, the CDR3 is TGTGCCAGCTCACCACCGCCCAGGGACTCCTACAATGAGCAGTTCTTC. It encodes CASSPPPRDSYNEQFF.